This T cell receptor beta chain emerged from a study of vaccination and CD4 T cells after COVID-19. Across the study: Convalescent donors totaled six males and four females, including two who were Hispanic. Cells were stimulated with overlapping spike peptide pools from SARS-CoV-2, HCoV-NL63, HCoV-OC43 and HCoV-229E.

An Oncomine TCR Beta short-read assay was used to sequence the DNA from cultured CD4+ T cells. A single record per CDR3 protein comes from TCRdb applying MiXCR to the PCR reads. The table records 8,500 to 9,000 distinct CDR3 sequences, 45% of them present only once. Described treatment: roughly 10-day PBMC culture with coronavirus spike peptide pools or control peptides (ViraFEST assay). An unexposed donor provided the CD4+ T cells, which were collected before the COVID-19 pandemic (2011-2018). PBMCs, plated at roughly 2 million per well, were grown in the presence of about 9.5 IU/ml IL-2 and 10 ug/ml peptide pools. Trimming removed 2 bases at V and 0 bases at J, with 7 bases between. CDR1 is MNHEY, CDR2 SVGAGI, per germline. The CDR3 is 14 residues long. About this clonotype: Antigen unknown.

This clonotype was obtained from a human donor in good health. The sequenced sample was CD4+ T cells from blood, cultured in vitro. J is TRBJ1-1 and V is TRBV6-5; possible D gene TRBD1, 5 bases. The CDR3 reads CASSYAQVNTEAFF. The DNA for the CDR3 is TGTGCCAGCAGTTACGCACAGGTGAACACTGAAGCTTTCTTT.